This TCR beta chain was captured in a study of beta chain features in type 1 diabetes. Regarding the study as a whole: Insertions were fewer and deletions more numerous at VDJ junctions in type 1 diabetes patients. PCR might favor shorter templates, equally in patients and controls. It was among patients, rather than healthy donors, that naive, central memory and Treg TCRB repertoires appeared more similar. Shorter TCRB CDR3s, moderately but significantly so, were found in Type 1 diabetes patients in all four CD4+ subsets.

The isolated RNA, all of it, was reverse transcribed, so expressed TCRB transcripts were what got sequenced. Clones were sequenced by immunoSEQ multiplex PCR, and TCRdb holds only the in-frame ones, with some missing. The sample contains fewer than 300,000 clones, about 11% of which appear only once. Looked up from germline, CDR1 is KGHSH and CDR2 is LQKENI. V lost 2 bases, J lost 2 bases, and 7 bases lay in between. The CDR3 contains 14 residues. The collection from each donor was one heparinised blood draw averaging roughly 100 mL. Concerning this clone itself: Its antigen is unidentified. Other DNA sequences within the sample encode an identical CDR3.

This sequence joins TRBV18 and TRBJ1-5; D is undetermined. The specimen sequenced was naive CD4+ T cells from blood. The source is a man aged 25 to 45 with type 1 diabetes. The CDR3 coding sequence is TGTGCCAGCTCACCAGGGCAAGGCAATCAGCCCCAGCATTTT. Translating gives CASSPGQGNQPQHF.